This T cell receptor (beta chain) was sequenced during a study of cytomegalovirus exposure and HLA in healthy donors. Everyone who donated was a healthy bone marrow donor. V shed 3 bases and J 10 bases; nucleotides not matched to a gene: 9. The CDR3 is 16 amino acids. Germline V gives CDR1 SGHTA, CDR2 FQGTGA. Primers for the PCR totalled 60 Vbeta and 13 Jbeta. This table comes from immunoSEQ multiplex PCR, and its TCRdb copy is limited to in-frame clones, with some not included. The data contain about 110,000 clones, roughly 82% of them singletons. Sequencing was performed on PBMCs. The genes are TRBV7-3 and TRBJ2-1, with 13 nucleotides matching TRBD2. This clonotype originated in a male donor in good health and CMV-seropositive. CDR3 DNA sequence: TGTGCCAGCAGCTTGTCCAGCGGACTAGCGGGAGTAGAGCAGTTCTTC. Amino acids: CASSLSSGLAGVEQFF.